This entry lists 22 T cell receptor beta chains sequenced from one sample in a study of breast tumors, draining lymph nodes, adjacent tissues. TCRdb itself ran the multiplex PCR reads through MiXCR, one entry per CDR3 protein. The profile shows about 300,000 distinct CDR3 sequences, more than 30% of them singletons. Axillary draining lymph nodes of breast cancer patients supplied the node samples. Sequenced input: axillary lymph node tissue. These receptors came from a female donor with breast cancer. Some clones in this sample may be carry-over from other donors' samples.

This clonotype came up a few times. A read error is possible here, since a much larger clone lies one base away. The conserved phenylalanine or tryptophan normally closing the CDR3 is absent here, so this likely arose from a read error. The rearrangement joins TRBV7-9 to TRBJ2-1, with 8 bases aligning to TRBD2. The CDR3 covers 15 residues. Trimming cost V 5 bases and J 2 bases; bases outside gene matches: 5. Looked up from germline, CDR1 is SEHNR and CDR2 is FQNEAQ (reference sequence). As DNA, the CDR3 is TGTGCCAGCAGCGGGGGAGCGGGAGCCTACAATGAGCAGTTCATC. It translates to CASSGGAGAYNEQFI.

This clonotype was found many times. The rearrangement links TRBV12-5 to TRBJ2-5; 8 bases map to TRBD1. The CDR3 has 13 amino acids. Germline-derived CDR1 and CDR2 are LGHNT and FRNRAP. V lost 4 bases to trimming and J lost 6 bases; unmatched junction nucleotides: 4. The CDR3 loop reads CASGWTGTQTQYF. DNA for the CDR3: TGTGCTAGTGGTTGGACAGGGACCCAGACCCAGTACTTC.

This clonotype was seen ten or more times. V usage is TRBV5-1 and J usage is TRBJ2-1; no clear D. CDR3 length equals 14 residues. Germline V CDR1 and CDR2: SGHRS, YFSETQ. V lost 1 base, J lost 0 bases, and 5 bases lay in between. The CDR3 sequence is CASSLSSSYNEQFF. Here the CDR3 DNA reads TGCGCCAGCAGCTTGAGTAGCTCCTACAATGAGCAGTTCTTC.

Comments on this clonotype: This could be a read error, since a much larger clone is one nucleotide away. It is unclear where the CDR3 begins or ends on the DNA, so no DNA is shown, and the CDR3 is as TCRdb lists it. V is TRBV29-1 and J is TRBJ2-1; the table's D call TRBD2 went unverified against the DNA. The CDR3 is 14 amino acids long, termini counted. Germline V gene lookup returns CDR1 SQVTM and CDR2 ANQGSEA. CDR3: CSVAGGAAFNEQSF.

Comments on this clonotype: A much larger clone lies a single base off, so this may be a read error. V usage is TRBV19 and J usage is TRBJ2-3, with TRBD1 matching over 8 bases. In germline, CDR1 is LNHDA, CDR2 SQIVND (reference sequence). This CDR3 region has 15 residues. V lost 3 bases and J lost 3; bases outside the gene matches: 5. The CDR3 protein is CASSIDRGLTDTQYF. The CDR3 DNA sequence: TGTGCCAGTAGTATTGACAGGGGCCTTACAGATACGCAGTATTTT. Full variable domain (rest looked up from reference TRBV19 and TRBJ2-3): DGGITQSPKYLFRKEGQNVTLSCEQNLNHDAMYWYRQDPGQGLRLIYYSQIVNDFQKGDIAEGYSVSREKKESFPLTVTSAQKNPTAFYLCASSIDRGLTDTQYFGPGTRLTVL.

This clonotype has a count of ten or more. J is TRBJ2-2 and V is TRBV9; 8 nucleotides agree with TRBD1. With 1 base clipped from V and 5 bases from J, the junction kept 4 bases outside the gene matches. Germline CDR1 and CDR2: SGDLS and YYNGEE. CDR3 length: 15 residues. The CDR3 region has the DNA TGTGCCAGCAGCGTACAGGGGGCGGGGACCGGGGAGCTGTTTTTT. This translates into CASSVQGAGTGELFF.

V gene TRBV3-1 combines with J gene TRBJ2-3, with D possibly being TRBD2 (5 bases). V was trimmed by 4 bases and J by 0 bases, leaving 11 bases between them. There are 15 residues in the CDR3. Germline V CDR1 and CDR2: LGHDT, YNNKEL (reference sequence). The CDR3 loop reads CASSPGIFSTDTQYF. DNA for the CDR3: TGTGCCAGCAGCCCCGGGATCTTTAGCACAGATACGCAGTATTTT.

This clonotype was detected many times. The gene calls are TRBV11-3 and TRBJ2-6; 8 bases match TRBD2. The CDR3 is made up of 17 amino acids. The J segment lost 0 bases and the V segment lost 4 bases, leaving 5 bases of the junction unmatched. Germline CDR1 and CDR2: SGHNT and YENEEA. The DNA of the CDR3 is TGTGCCAGCAGCTCCCGGACTAGCAGCTCTGGGGCCAACGTCCTGACTTTC. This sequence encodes CASSSRTSSSGANVLTF.

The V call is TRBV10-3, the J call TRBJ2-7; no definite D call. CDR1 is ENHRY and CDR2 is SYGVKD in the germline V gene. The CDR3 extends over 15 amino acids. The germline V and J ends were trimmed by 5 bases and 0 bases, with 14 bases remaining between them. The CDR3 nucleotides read TGTGCCATCAGTACCGGGTCAGGCTACTCCTACGAGCAGTACTTC. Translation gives CAISTGSGYSYEQYF.

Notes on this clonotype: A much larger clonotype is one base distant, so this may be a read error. CDR3 loop: CAISRGTGLGTDTQYF. The CDR3 DNA reads TGTGCCATCAGTCGTGGGACAGGCCTAGGCACAGATACGCAGTATTTT. This chain uses TRBV6-1 with TRBJ2-3; 8 bases are shared with TRBD1. This CDR3 has 16 amino acids. CDR1 and CDR2 from the germline V gene are MNHNS and SASEGT.

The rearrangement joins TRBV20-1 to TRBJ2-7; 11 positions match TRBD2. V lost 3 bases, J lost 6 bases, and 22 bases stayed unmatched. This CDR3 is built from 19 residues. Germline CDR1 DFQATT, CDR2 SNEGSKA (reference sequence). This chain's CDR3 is CSARSYRGGGTSGKTEQYF. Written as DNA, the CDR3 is TGCAGTGCTAGGAGCTACAGGGGCGGAGGGACTAGCGGAAAGACCGAGCAGTACTTC.

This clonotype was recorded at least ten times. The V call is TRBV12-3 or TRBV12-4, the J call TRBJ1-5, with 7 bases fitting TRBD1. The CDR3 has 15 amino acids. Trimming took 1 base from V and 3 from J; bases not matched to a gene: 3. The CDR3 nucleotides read TGTGCCAGCAGTTTAGGGGGACAGACCAATCAGCCCCAGCATTTT. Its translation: CASSLGGQTNQPQHF.

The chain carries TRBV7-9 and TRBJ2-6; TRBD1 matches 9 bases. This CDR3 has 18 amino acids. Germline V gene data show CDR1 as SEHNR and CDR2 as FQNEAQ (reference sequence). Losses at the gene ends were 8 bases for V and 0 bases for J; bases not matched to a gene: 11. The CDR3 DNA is TGTGCCAGCTCACCCCGGGACAGGGATCACTCTGGGGCCAACGTCCTGACTTTC. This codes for CASSPRDRDHSGANVLTF. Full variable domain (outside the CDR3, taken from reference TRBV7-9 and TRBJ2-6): DTGVSQNPRHKITKRGQNVTFRCDPISEHNRLYWYRQTLGQGPEFLTYFQNEAQLEKSRLLSDRFSAERPKGSFSTLEIQRTEQGDSAMYLCASSPRDRDHSGANVLTFGAGSRLTVL.

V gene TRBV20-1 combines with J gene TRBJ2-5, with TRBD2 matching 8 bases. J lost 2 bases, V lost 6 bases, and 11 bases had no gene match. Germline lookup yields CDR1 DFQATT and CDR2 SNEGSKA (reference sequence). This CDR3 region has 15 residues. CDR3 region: CSALLGLGKQETQYF. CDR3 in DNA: TGCAGTGCCCTGTTGGGACTAGGGAAACAAGAGACCCAGTACTTC.

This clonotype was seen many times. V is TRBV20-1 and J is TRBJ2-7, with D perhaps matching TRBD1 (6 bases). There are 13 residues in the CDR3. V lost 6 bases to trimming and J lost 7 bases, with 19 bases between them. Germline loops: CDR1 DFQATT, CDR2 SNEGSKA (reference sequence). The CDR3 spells CSAAGTSAQEQYF. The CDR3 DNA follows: TGCAGTGCCGCCGGGACAAGTGCGCAGGAGCAGTACTTC.

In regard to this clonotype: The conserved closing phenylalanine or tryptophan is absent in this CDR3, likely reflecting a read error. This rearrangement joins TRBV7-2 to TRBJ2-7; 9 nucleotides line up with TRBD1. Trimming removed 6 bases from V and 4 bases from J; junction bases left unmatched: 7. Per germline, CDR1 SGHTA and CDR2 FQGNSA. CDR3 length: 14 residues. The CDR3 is CASSYTGGQYEQYL. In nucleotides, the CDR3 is TGTGCCAGCAGTTACACAGGGGGCCAGTACGAGCAGTACCTC.

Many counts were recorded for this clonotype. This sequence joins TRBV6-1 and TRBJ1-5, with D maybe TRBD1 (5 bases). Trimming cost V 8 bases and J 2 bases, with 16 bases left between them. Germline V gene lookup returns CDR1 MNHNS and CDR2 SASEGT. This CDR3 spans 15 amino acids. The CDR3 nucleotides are TGTGCCAGCGGAGAAACGAGGGGTGGCAATCAGCCCCAGCATTTT. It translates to CASGETRGGNQPQHF.

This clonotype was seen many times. The CDR3 region is CASSLGTSVGTDTQYF. The CDR3 nucleotides are TGCGCCAGCAGCTTGGGGACTAGCGTTGGCACAGATACGCAGTATTTT. The rearrangement joins TRBV5-1 to TRBJ2-3; 9 bases are a match to TRBD2. Looked up from germline, CDR1 is SGHRS and CDR2 is YFSETQ. Trimming at V came to 0 bases and at J to 1 base, leaving 3 bases not matched to a gene. The CDR3 sequence is 16 residues long.

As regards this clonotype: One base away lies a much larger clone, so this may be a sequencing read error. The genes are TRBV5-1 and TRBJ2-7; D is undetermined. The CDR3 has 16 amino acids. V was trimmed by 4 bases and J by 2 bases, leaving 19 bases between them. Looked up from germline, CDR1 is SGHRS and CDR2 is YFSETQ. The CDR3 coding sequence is TGCGCCAGCAGCCCTTTAAATGGTGGGAATCCCTACGAGCAGTACTTC. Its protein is CASSPLNGGNPYEQYF.

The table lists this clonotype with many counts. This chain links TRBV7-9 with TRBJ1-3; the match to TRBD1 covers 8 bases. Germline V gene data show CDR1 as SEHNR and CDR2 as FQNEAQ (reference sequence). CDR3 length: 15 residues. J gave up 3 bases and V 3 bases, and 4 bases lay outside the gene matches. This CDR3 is CASSFSDRVGNTIYF. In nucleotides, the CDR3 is TGTGCCAGCAGCTTCTCGGACAGGGTTGGAAACACCATATATTTT.

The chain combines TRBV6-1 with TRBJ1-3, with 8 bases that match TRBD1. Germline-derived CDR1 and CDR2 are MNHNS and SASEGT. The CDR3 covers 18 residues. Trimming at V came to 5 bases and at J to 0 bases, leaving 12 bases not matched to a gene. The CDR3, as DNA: TGTGCCAGCAGTTCGGTCTTCGGACAGGGAAGCTCTGGAAACACCATATATTTT. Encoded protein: CASSSVFGQGSSGNTIYF.

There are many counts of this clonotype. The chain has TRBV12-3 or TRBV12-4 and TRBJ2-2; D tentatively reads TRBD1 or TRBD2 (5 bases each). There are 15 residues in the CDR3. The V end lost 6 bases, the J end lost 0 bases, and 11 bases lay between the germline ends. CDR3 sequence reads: CASSTGTANTGELFF. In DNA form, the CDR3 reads TGTGCCAGCAGCACCGGGACGGCGAACACCGGGGAGCTGTTTTTT.